This T cell receptor (beta chain) stems from a study of T cell clonotyping in hematopoietic cell transplantation. Overall study context: Pretransplant recipient samples were taken after cytoreduction.

The CDR3 extends over 16 amino acids. V was cut by 2 bases and J by 3 bases, with 16 bases left in between. Germline V gene sequence: CDR1 SGHVS, CDR2 FNYEAQ. Only one count was recorded for this clone. The data were produced by immunoSEQ multiplex PCR, yet TCRdb's version contains in-frame clones alone and is incomplete. The profile covers tens of thousands of clones, with 85% appearing a single time and 2.5% to 3% taken by the ten largest. The sample's time point: recipient sample about 28 days before transplant, after cytoreduction. Material: peripheral blood mononuclear cells, obtained before stem cell transplant. The gene calls are TRBV7-6 and TRBJ1-1, with D perhaps matching TRBD1 (6 bases). This receptor was taken from a man aged 55 to 70 with acute myeloid leukemia. Some clones in this sample may be carry-over from other donors' samples. The CDR3 region is CASSLIGGAVDTEAFF. In DNA, the CDR3 is TGTGCCAGCAGCTTAATTGGGGGCGCCGTGGACACTGAAGCTTTCTTT.